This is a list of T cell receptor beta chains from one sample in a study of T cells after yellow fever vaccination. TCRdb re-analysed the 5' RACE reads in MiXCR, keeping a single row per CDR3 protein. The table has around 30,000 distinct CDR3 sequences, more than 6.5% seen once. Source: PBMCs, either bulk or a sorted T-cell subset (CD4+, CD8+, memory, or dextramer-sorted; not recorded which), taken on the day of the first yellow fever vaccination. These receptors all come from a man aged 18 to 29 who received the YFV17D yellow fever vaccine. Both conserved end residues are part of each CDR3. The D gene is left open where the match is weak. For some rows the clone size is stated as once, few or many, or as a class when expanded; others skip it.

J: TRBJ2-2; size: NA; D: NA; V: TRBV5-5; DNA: TGTGCCATGAGCGCCGGCCCTACCGGTACCGGGGAGCTGTTTTTT; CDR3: CAMSAGPTGTGELFF
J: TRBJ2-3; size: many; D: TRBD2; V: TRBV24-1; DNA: TGTGCCACCAGTGATTCCCCGGGACTAGCGGACACAGATACGCAGTATTTT; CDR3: CATSDSPGLADTDTQYF
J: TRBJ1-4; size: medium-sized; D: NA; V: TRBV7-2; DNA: TGTGCCAGCAGCAACCAGAAAGGGCATGAAAAACTGTTTTTT; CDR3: CASSNQKGHEKLFF
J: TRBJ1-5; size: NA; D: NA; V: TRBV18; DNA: TGTGCCAGCTCAAGCGAACATAGCAATCAGCCCCAGCATTTT; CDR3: CASSSEHSNQPQHF
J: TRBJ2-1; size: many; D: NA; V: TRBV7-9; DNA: TGTGCCAGCAGCTTATTGTTAGGTTTGGGCAATGAGCAGTTCTTC; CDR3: CASSLLLGLGNEQFF
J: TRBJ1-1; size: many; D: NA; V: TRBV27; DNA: TGTGCCAGCAGTTTGGGTACGGGGGCAAACACTGAAGCTTTCTTT; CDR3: CASSLGTGANTEAFF
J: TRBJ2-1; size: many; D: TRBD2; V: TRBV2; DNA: TGTGCCAGCAGTGTGTCCCTACTAGCGGGGGGGTACAATGAGCAGTTCTTC; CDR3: CASSVSLLAGGYNEQFF
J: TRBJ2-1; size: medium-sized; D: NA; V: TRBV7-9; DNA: TGTGCCAGCAGCTTCAATCGGAGGCAGTTCTTC; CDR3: CASSFNRRQFF
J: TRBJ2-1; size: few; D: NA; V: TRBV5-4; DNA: TGTGCCAGCAGCTTGGGGGCAGGAAATGAGCAGTTCTTC; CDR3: CASSLGAGNEQFF
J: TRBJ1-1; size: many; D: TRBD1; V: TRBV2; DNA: TGTGCCAGCAGTGGTCCAGGGGGGAAAGCTTTCTTT; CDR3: CASSGPGGKAFF
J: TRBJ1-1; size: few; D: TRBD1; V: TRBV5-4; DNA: TGTGCCAGCAGCTTACAGGGGGTGAACACTGAAGCTTTCTTT; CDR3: CASSLQGVNTEAFF
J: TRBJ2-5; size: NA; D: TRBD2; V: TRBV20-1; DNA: TGCAGTGCCAACGGACTAGCGGGGACCCCACAAGAGACCCAGTACTTC; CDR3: CSANGLAGTPQETQYF
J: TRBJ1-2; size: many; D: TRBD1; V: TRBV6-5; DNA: TGTGCCAGCAGTACCGGGACAGGGGAGGGCTATGGCTACACCTTC; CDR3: CASSTGTGEGYGYTF
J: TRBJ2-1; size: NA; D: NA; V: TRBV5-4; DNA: TGTGCCAGCAGCTTGCATGGGGCATATGAGCAGTTCTTC; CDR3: CASSLHGAYEQFF
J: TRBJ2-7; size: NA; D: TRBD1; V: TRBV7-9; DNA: TGTGCCAGCAGCTCCAGGGACAGGGGGGCCGAGCAGTACTTC; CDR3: CASSSRDRGAEQYF
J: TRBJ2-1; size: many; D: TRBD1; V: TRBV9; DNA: TGTGCCAGCAGCAATCCAGGGGGTAATGAGCAGTTCTTC; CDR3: CASSNPGGNEQFF
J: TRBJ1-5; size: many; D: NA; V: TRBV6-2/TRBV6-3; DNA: TGTGCCAGCAGTTCAATTTCTTATAGCAATCAGCCCCAGCATTTT; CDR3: CASSSISYSNQPQHF
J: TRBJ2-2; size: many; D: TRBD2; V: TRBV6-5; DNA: TGTGCCAGCAGCCGGGGACTAGCGGGGACCGGGGAGCTGTTTTTT; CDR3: CASSRGLAGTGELFF
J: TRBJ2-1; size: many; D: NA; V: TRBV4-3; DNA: TGCGCCAGCAGCCCCGGTTCTAGCTCCTACAATGAGCAGTTCTTC; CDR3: CASSPGSSSYNEQFF
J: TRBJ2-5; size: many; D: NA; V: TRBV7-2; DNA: TGTGCCAGCGCACTGAGGGAGACCCAGTACTTC; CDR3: CASALRETQYF
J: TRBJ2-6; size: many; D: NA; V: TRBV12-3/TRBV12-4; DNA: TGTGCCAGCAGTAATAGGGAGCGTGGGGCCAACGTCCTGACTTTC; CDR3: CASSNRERGANVLTF
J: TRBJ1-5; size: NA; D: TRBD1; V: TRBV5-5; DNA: TGTGCCAGCAGCTTAAAGCCAGGACAGGGGTTGGGAGGTCAGCCCCAGCATTTT; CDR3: CASSLKPGQGLGGQPQHF
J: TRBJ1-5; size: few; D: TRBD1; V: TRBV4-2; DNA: TGTGCCAGCAGCCAAGACATTGACAGGGAGGGCAATCAGCCCCAGCATTTT; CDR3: CASSQDIDREGNQPQHF
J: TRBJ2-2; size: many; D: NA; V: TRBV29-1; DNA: TGCAGCGTCTCAGGGGTTTTGAACACCGGGGAGCTGTTTTTT; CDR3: CSVSGVLNTGELFF
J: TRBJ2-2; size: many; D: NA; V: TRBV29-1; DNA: TGCAGCGTTGAAGTCGGAGGGTCCGGGGAGCTGTTTTTT; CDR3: CSVEVGGSGELFF
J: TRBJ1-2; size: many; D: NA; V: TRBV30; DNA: TGTGCCTGGAGTGCCACGTGGGGGCCAGGCTATGGCTACACCTTC; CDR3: CAWSATWGPGYGYTF
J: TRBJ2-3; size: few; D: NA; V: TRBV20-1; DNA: TGCAGTGCAGGGGGGGGGGGACGCACAGATACGCAGTATTTT; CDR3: CSAGGGGRTDTQYF